Here is one TCR beta chain with its context. Its matching antigen is unknown. This record belongs to a study of blood T cells in healthy people across ages. Broader study findings: The study could not conclusively compare naive and antigen-experienced cells, given its unsorted PBMCs. Considered underestimates were the diversity estimates obtained from one million T cells.

The CDR3 totals 16 residues. Germline CDR1 SGDLS, CDR2 YYNGEE. It was with a sample-barcoded 5' primer and a J-beta primer mix that a second PCR of roughly 7 to 12 cycles was run. One entry per CDR3 protein results from TCRdb running MiXCR on the 5' RACE reads. Altogether 760,000 or so distinct CDR3 sequences are present, around a quarter being singletons, with the ten largest covering roughly 9%. The same data also went into a second study, on T cells of mothers and their children. As reported in that work: Addition of sample barcodes and 2-4 random nucleotides occurred through the M1S primer of the second PCR. Detection of persistent microchimeric T cell clones did not occur.

Sequenced sample: blood. The chain combines TRBV9 with TRBJ2-1; TRBD1 matches 7 bases. With the DNA end fitting TRBJ2-7 better, the J assignment may be wrong. This receptor was identified in a boy aged 5 to 17 in good health. The CDR3 nucleotides are TGTGCCAGCAGCTTACTCCGGGACAGCCCGTTCTACGAGCAGTACTTC. Its translation: CASSLLRDSPFYEQYF.